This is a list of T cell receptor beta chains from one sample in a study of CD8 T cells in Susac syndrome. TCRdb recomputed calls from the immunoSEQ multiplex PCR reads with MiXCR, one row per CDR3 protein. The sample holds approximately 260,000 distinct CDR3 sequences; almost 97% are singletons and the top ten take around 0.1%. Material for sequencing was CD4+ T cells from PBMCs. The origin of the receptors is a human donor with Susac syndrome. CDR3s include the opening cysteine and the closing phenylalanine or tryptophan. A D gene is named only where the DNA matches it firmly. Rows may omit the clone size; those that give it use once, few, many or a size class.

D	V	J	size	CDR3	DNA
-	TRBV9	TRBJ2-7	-	CASSVDGGGYEQYF	TGTGCCAGCAGCGTAGACGGCGGCGGCTACGAGCAGTACTTC
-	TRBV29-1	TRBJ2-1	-	CSVNRYNEQFF	TGCAGCGTTAACAGGTACAATGAGCAGTTCTTC
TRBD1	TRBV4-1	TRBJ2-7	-	CASSQQGADEQYF	TGCGCCAGCAGCCAACAGGGGGCTGATGAGCAGTACTTC
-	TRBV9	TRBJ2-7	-	CASSVSPEGPSYEQYF	TGTGCCAGCAGCGTATCCCCTGAGGGGCCTAGCTACGAGCAGTACTTC
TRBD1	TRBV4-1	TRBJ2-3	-	CASSQDPGGPDTQYF	TGCGCCAGCAGCCAAGATCCAGGGGGCCCAGATACGCAGTATTTT
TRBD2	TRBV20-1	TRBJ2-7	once	CSATRHSGGFYEQYF	TGCAGTGCTACTCGACATAGCGGGGGATTCTACGAGCAGTACTTC
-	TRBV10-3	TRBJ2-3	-	CAISLRGQSTDTQYF	TGTGCCATCAGTCTACGGGGTCAGAGCACAGATACGCAGTATTTT
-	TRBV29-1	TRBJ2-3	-	CSVEGFGAGTQYF	TGCAGCGTGGAGGGGTTCGGGGCAGGTACGCAGTATTTT
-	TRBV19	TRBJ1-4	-	CASSRRDGRLWTGGEKLFF	TGTGCCAGTAGTAGGCGGGACGGACGCCTTTGGACGGGGGGCGAAAAACTGTTTTTT
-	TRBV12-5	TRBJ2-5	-	CASGLQAGVETQYF	TGTGCTAGTGGTTTGCAAGCAGGGGTAGAGACCCAGTACTTC
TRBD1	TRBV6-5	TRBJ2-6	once	CASSYAGQGPSGANVLTF	TGTGCCAGCAGTTATGCCGGACAGGGACCTTCTGGGGCCAACGTCCTGACTTTC
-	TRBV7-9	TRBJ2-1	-	CASSGFGNEQFF	TGTGCCAGCAGCGGGTTTGGCAATGAGCAGTTCTTC
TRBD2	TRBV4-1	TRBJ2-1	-	CASSSSGRAWNEQFF	TGCGCCAGCAGCTCAAGCGGGAGGGCTTGGAATGAGCAGTTCTTC
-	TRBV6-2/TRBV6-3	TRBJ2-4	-	CASSYPAGELAKNIQYF	TGTGCCAGCAGTTACCCGGCAGGAGAGTTAGCCAAAAACATTCAGTACTTC
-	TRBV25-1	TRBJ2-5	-	CASSAEGPGETQYF	TGTGCCAGCAGTGCGGAAGGGCCCGGTGAGACCCAGTACTTC
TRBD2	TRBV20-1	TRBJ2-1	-	CSAILAADNEQFF	TGCAGTGCTATTCTAGCGGCCGACAATGAGCAGTTCTTC
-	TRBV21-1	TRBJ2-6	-	CASSFLQGTGTSGANVLTF	TGTGCCAGCAGCTTTTTACAGGGAACCGGGACCTCTGGGGCCAACGTCCTGACTTTC
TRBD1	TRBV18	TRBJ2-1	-	CASSPPNRGPNEQFF	TGTGCCAGCTCACCACCGAACAGGGGGCCCAATGAGCAGTTCTTC
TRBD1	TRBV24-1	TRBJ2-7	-	CATSDPGTGDNEQYF	TGTGCCACCAGTGATCCGGGGACAGGGGACAACGAGCAGTACTTC
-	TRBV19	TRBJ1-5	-	CASSGAVNQPQHF	TGTGCCAGTAGTGGGGCGGTAAATCAGCCCCAGCATTTT
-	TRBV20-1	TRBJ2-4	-	CSASRPAKNIQYF	TGCAGTGCTAGTAGGCCGGCCAAAAACATTCAGTACTTC
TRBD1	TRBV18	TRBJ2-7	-	CASSTRTGTYEQYF	TGTGCCAGCTCAACCCGGACAGGCACGTACGAGCAGTACTTC
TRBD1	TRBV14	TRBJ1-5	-	CASSPRTGRPQHF	TGTGCCAGCAGCCCCCGGACAGGGAGGCCCCAGCATTTT
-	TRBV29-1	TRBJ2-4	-	CSVEWLTPKNIQYF	TGCAGCGTTGAATGGCTAACCCCCAAAAACATTCAGTACTTC
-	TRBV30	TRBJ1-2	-	CAWSVHRGEANYGYTF	TGTGCCTGGAGTGTACATCGGGGAGAGGCTAACTATGGCTACACCTTC
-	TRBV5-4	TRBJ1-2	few	CASSLGGEYGYTF	TGTGCCAGCAGCTTGGGTGGGGAATATGGCTACACCTTC